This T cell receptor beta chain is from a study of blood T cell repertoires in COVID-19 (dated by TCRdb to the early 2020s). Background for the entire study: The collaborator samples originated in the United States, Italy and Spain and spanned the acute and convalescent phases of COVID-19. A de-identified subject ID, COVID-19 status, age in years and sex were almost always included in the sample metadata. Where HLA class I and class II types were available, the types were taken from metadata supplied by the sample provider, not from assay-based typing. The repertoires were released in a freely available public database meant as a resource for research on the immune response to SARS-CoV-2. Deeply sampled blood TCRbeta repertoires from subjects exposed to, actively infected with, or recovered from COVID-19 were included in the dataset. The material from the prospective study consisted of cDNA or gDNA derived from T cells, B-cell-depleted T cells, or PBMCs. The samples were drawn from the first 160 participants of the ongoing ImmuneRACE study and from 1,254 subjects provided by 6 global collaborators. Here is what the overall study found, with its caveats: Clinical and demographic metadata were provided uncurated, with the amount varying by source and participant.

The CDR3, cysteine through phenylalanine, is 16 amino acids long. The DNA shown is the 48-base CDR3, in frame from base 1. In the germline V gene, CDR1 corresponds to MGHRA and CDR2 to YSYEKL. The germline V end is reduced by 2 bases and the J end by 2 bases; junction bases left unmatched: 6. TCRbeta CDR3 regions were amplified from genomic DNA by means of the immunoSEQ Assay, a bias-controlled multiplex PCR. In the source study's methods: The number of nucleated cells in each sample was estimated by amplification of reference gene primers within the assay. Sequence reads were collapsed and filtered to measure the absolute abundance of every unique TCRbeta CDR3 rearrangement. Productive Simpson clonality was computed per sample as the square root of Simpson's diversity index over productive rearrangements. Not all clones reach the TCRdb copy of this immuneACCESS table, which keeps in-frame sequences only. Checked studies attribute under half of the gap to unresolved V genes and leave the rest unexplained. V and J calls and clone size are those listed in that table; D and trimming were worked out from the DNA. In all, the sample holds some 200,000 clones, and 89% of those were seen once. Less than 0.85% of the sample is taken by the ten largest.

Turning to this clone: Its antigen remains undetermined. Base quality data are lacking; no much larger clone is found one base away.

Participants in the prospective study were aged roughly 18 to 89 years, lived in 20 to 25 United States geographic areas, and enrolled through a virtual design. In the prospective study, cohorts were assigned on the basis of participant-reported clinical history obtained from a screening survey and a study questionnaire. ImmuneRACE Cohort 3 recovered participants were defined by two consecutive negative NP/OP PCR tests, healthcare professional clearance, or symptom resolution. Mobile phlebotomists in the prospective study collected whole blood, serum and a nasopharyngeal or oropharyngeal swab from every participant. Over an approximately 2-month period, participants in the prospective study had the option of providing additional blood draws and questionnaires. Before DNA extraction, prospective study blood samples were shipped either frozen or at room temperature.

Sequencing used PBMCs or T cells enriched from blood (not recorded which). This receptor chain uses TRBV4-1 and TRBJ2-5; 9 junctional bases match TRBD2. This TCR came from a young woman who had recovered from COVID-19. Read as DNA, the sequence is TGCGCCAGCAGCCAACTGACGACTAGCGGACAAGAGACCCAGTACTTC. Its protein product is CASSQLTTSGQETQYF.